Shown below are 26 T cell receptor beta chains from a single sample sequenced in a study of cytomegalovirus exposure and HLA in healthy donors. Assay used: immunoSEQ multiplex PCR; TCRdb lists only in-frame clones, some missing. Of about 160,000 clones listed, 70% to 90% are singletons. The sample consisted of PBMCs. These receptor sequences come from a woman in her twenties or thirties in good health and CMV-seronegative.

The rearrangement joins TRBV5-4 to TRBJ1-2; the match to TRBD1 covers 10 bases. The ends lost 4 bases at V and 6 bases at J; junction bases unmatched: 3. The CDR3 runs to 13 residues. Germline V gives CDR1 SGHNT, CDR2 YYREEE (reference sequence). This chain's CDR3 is CASSPGQGDGYTF. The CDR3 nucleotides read TGTGCCAGCAGCCCCGGACAGGGGGATGGCTACACCTTC.

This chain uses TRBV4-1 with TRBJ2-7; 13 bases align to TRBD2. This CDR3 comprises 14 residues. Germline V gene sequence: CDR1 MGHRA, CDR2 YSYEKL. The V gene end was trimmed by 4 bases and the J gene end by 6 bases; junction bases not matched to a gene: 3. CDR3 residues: CASSLRTSGSEQYF. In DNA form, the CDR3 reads TGCGCCAGCAGCCTTAGGACTAGCGGGAGCGAGCAGTACTTC.

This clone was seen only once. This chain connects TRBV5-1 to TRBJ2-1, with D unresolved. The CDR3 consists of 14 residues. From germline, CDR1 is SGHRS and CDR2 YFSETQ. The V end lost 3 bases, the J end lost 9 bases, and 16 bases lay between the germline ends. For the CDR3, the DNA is TGCGCCAGCAGCTCCTCGACCTTTACGGGTGAGCAGTTCTTC. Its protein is CASSSSTFTGEQFF.

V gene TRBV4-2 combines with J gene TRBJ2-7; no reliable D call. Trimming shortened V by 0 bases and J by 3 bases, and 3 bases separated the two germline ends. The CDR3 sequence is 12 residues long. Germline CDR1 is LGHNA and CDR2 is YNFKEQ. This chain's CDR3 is CASSQENYEQYF. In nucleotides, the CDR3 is TGTGCCAGCAGCCAAGAAAACTACGAGCAGTACTTC.

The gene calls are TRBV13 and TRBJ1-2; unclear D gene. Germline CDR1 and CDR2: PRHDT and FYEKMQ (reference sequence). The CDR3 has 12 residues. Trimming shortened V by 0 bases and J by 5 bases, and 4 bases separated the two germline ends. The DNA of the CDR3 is TGTGCCAGCAGCTTAGGAACGTATGGCTACACCTTC. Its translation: CASSLGTYGYTF.

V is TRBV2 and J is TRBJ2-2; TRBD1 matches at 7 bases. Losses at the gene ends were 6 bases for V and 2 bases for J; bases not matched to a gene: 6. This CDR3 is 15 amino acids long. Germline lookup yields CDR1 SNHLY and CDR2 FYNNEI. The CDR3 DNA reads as TGTGCCAGCAGCGCCCGGGACAGTAACACCGGGGAGCTGTTTTTT. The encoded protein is CASSARDSNTGELFF.

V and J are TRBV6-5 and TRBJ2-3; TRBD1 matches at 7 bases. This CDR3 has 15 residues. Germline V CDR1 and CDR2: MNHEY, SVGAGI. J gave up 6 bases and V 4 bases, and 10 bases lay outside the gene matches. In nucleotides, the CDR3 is TGTGCCAGCAGTTGGGGGTTGGCAGGGGGTGATACGCAGTATTTT. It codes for CASSWGLAGGDTQYF.

The CDR3 loop is CASSWAASYEQYF. Written as DNA, the CDR3 is TGTGCCAGTAGTTGGGCCGCATCCTACGAGCAGTACTTC. The chain recombines TRBV19 with TRBJ2-7; D remains ambiguous. Trimming took off 5 bases at V and 1 base at J, with 9 bases between the two ends. The length of the CDR3 is 13 residues. The germline V gene encodes CDR1 LNHDA and CDR2 SQIVND (reference sequence).

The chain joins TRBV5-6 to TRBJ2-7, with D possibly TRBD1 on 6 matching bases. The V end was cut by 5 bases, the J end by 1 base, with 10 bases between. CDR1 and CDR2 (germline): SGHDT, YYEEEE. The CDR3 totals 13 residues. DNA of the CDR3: TGTGCCAGCAGGATACAGGGTTCCTACGAGCAGTACTTC. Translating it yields CASRIQGSYEQYF.

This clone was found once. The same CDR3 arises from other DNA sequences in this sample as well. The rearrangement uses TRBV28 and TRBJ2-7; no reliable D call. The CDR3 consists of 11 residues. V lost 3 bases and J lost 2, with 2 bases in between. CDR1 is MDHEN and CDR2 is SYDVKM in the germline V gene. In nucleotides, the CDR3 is TGTGCCAGCAGTTTGACCTACGAGCAGTACTTC. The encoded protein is CASSLTYEQYF.

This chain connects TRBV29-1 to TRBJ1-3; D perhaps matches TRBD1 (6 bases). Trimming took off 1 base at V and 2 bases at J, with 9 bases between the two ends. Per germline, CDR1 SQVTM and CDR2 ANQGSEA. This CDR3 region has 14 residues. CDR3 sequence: CSVEVEGAGNTIYF. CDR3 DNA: TGCAGCGTTGAAGTGGAGGGGGCTGGAAACACCATATATTTT.

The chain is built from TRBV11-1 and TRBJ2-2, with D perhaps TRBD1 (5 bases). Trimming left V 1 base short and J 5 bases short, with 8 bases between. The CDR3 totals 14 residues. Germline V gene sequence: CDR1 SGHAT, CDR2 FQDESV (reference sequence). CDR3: CASSLDQGTGELFF. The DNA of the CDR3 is TGTGCCAGCAGCTTAGACCAGGGAACCGGGGAGCTGTTTTTT.

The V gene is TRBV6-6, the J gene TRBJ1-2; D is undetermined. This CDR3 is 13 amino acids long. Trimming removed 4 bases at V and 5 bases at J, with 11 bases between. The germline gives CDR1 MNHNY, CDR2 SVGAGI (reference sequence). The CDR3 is CASSSDVGYGYTF. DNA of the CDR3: TGTGCCAGCAGTTCGGACGTTGGATATGGCTACACCTTC.

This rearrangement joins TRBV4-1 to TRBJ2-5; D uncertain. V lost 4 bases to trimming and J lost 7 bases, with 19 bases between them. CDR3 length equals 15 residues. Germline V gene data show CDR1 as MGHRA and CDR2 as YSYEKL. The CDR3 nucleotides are TGCGCCAGCAGCCCGACATGGCACCCAAGAGTGACCCAGTACTTC. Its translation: CASSPTWHPRVTQYF.

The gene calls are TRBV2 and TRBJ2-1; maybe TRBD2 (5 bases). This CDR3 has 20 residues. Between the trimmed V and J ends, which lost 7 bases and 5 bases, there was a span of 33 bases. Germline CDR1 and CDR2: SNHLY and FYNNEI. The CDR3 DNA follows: TGTGCCAGCACCCCCCCATCGGGGATCCCACCTCTCAGAATCCACAATGAGCAGTTCTTC. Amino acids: CASTPPSGIPPLRIHNEQFF.

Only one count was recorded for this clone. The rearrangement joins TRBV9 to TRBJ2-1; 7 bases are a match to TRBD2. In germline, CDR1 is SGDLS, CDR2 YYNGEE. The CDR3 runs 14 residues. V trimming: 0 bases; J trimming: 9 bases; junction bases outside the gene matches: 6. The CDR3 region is CASSVGDSGVEQFF. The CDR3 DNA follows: TGTGCCAGCAGCGTAGGTGACAGCGGGGTTGAGCAGTTCTTC.

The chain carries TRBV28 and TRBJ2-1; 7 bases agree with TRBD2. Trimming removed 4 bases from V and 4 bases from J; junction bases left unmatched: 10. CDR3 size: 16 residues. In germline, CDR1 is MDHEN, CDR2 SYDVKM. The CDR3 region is CASSSGGAGLYNEQFF. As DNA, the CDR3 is TGTGCCAGCAGTTCCGGGGGAGCGGGACTATACAATGAGCAGTTCTTC. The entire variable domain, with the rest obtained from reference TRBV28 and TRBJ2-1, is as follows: DVKVTQSSRYLVKRTGEKVFLECVQDMDHENMFWYRQDPGLGLRLIYFSYDVKMKEKGDIPEGYSVSREKKERFSLILESASTNQTSMYLCASSSGGAGLYNEQFFGPGTRLTVL.

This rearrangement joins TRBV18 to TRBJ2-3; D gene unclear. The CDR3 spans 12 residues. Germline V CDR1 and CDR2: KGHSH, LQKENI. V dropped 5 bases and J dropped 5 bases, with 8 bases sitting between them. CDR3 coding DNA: TGTGCCAGCTCAGTACAGCGAGATACGCAGTATTTT. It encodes CASSVQRDTQYF.

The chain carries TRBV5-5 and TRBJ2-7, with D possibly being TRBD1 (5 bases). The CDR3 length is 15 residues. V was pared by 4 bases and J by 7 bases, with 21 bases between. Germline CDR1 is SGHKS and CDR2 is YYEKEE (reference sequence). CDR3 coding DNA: TGTGCCAGCAGCCAGGCGCAGGGTGGGGTTCTAGAGCAGTACTTC. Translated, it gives CASSQAQGGVLEQYF.

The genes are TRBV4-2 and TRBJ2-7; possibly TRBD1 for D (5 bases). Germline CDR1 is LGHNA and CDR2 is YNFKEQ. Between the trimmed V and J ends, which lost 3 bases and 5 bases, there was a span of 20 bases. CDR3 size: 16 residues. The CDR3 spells CASSQGPGPAMDEQYF. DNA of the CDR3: TGTGCCAGCAGCCAGGGCCCAGGGCCGGCCATGGACGAGCAGTACTTC.

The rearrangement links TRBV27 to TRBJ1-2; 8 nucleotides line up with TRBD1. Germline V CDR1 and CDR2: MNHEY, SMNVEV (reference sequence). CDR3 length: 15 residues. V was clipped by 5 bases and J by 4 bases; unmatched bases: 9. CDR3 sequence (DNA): TGTGCCAGCAGTGAAAGAACAGGGGGTACCTATGGCTACACCTTC. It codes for CASSERTGGTYGYTF.

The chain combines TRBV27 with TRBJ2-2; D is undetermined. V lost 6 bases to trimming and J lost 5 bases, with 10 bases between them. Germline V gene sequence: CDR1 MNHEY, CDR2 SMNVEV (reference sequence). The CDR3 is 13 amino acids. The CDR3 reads CASSPLATGELFF. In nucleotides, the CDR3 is TGTGCCAGCAGCCCCTTGGCGACCGGGGAGCTGTTTTTT.

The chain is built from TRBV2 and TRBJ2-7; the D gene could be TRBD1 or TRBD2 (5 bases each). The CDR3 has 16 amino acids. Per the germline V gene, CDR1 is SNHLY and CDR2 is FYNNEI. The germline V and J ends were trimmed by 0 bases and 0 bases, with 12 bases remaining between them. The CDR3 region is CASSEARGRSSYEQYF. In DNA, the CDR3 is TGTGCCAGCAGTGAAGCCCGGGGACGAAGCTCCTACGAGCAGTACTTC.

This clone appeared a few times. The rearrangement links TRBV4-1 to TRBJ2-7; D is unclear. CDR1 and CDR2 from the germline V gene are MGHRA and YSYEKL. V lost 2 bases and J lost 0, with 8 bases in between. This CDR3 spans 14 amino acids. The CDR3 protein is CASSQRTSSYEQYF. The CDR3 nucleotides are TGCGCCAGCAGCCAACGGACGAGCTCCTACGAGCAGTACTTC.

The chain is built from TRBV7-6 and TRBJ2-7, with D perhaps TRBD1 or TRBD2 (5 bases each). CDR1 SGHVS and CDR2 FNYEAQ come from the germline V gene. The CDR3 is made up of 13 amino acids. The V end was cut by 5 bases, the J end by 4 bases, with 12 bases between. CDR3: CASSHSGPYEQYF. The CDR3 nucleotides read TGTGCCAGCAGCCATTCGGGACCGTACGAGCAGTACTTC. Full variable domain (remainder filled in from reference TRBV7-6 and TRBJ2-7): GAGVSQSPRYKVTKRGQDVALRCDPISGHVSLYWYRQALGQGPEFLTYFNYEAQQDKSGLPNDRFSAERPEGSISTLTIQRTEQRDSAMYRCASSHSGPYEQYFGPGTRLTVT.

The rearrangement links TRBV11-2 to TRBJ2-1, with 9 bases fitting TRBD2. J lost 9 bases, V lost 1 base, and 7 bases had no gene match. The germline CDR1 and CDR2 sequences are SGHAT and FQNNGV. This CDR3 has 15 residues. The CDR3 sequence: CASSLGGRGGLEQFF. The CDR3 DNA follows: TGTGCCAGCAGCTTAGGAGGGCGGGGGGGACTTGAGCAGTTCTTC.